These 2 T cell receptor beta chains were all obtained from the same sample, sequenced in a study of blood T cell repertoires in COVID-19. The data were produced by immunoSEQ multiplex PCR, yet TCRdb's version contains in-frame clones alone and is incomplete. Of around 300,000 clones in the sample, more than 80% were seen once. Input material: peripheral blood. The receptors originated from a woman aged 30 to 39 with COVID-19, enrolled during active disease.

The chain is built from TRBV30 and TRBJ2-1, with 9 bases aligning to TRBD2. With 3 bases clipped from V and 4 bases from J, the junction kept 7 bases outside the gene matches. CDR1 GTSNPN and CDR2 SVGIG come from the germline V gene (reference sequence). The CDR3 runs 15 residues. The chain's CDR3 is CAWSDSGRDYNEQFF. The CDR3 bases are TGTGCCTGGAGCGATAGCGGGAGAGATTACAATGAGCAGTTCTTC.

The chain combines TRBV10-1 with TRBJ1-2, with D perhaps matching TRBD1 (6 bases). The CDR3 runs to 13 residues. Germline V gives CDR1 WNHNN, CDR2 SYGVQD (reference sequence). V was pared by 2 bases and J by 4 bases, with 8 bases between. The CDR3 region has the DNA TGCGCCAGCAGTGAGGGGGGCGGCTATGGCTACACCTTC. It translates to CASSEGGGYGYTF.